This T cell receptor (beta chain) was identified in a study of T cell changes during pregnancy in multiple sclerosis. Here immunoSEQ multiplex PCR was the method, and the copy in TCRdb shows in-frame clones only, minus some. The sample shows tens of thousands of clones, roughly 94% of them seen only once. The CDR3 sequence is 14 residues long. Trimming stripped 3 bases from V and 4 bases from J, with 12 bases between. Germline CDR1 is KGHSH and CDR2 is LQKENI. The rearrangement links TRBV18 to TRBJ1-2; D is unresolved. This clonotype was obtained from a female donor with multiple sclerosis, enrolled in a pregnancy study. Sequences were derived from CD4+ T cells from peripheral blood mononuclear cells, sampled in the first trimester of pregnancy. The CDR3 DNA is TGTGCCAGCTCACCGGGCGCGGGGAGCTATGGCTACACCTTC. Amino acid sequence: CASSPGAGSYGYTF. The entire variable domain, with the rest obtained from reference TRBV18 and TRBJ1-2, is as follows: NAGVMQNPRHLVRRRGQEARLRCSPMKGHSHVYWYRQLPEEGLKFMVYLQKENIIDESGMPKERFSAEFPKEGPSILRIQQVVRGDSAAYFCASSPGAGSYGYTFGSGTRLTVV.